This T cell receptor (beta chain) came from a study of beta chain features in type 1 diabetes. CDR3 size: 17 residues. Findings of the study overall: In the patient group, naive, central memory and Treg TCRB repertoires seemed more alike than in the healthy donor group. Within each of all four CD4+ subsets, Type 1 diabetes patients had TCRB CDR3s that were moderately but significantly shorter.

The sample holds a few counts of this clone. Antigen: not known. What was sequenced were expressed TCRB transcripts, since all of the isolated RNA had been reverse transcribed. Some clones are missing from TCRdb's copy, which holds only in-frame ones; the method was immunoSEQ multiplex PCR. The data contain fewer than 250,000 clones, over 12% of them singletons. Based on CD45RO/CCR7/CD25/CD127/CD95/CD27, CD4+ regulatory, stem cell-like memory, naive and central memory cells were sorted. The sequenced material came from naive CD4+ T cells from blood. The genes are TRBV21-1 and TRBJ2-7; the table names TRBD1, a call not compared with the DNA. TRBV21-1 is marked as a pseudogene. This sequence originates from a woman between 40 and 55 years old in good health. CDR3 in DNA: TGTGCCAGCAGCAAAGACCCCGACAGGGGATTTTCCTACGAGCAGTACTTC. Protein product: CASSKDPDRGFSYEQYF.